The subject of this entry is one TCR beta chain. Treatment: some 20 received Ad26.COV2.S at low or high dose, single or two shots; about 5 received placebo; per-sample allocation not given. Collection of the samples took place on day 63 after the first injection of vaccine or placebo. Profiling relied on immunoSEQ multiplex PCR, and the TCRdb table lists in-frame clones only, not all of them. The sample gives some 460,000 clones, 80% to 90% of which show up once; under 2% is in the top ten. This sample is part of a study of Ad26.COV2.S vaccination and SARS-CoV-2 variants. Looking at the study overall: The Ad26.COV2.S arm of the COV1001 trial was where the donor was placed. Donor got 5x10^10 or 1x10^11 viral particles of Ad26.COV2.S.

The sequence was obtained from a person between 18 and 59 years old who received the Ad26.COV2.S COVID-19 vaccine or a placebo. The sample was peripheral blood, taken in a trial of Ad26.COV2.S vaccine versus placebo.

CDR3 region: CASSYSAGTDEQYF. The CDR3 bases are TGTGCCAGCAGTTACTCGGCGGGTACCGACGAGCAGTACTTC. The chain uses TRBV6-5 and TRBJ2-7; perhaps TRBD2 as D (5 bases). This CDR3 region has 14 residues. The germline V gene has CDR1 MNHEY and CDR2 SVGAGI. The V gene lost 0 bases and the J gene lost 5 bases, with 11 bases spanning the gap.